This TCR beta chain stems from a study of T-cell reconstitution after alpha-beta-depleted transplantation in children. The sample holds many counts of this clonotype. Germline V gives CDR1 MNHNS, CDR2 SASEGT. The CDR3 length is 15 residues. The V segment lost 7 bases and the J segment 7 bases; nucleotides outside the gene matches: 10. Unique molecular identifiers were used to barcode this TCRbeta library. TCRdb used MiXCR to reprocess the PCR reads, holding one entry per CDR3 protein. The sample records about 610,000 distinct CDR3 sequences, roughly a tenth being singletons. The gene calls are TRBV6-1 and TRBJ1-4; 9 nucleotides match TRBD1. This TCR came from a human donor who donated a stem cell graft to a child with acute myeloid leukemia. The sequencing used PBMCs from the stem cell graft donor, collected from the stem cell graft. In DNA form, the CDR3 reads TGTGCCAGCACCTCCGAACAGGGGGCCGGTGAAAAACTGTTTTTT. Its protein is CASTSEQGAGEKLFF.